This TCR beta chain was found in a study of T cell responses to AZD1222 COVID-19 vaccine. This CDR3 has 13 residues. Assay: immunoSEQ multiplex PCR; the TCRdb copy retains only in-frame clones and omits some. The sample lists roughly 50,000 clones, 89% occurring once. This clone came up a few times. This clonotype was obtained from an adult who received the AZD1222 COVID-19 vaccine. This chain uses TRBV21-1 with TRBJ2-1; the D call of TRBD1 is as the table states it, not checked on the DNA. TRBV21-1 is labeled a pseudogene. Sequencing used peripheral blood, obtained 28 days after the second AZD1222 dose. The CDR3 reads CASSILDIPQAFF. CDR3 nucleotide sequence: TGTGCCAGCAGCATATTGGACATCCCCCAAGCGTTCTTC.